At least ten counts were recorded for the clone carrying this T cell receptor (beta chain). Its antigen is unknown. Using its own MiXCR run on the 5' RACE reads, TCRdb lists one record per CDR3 protein. The data show about 220,000 distinct CDR3 sequences, with approximately 7.9% seen just once and roughly 5% held by the top ten. The V gene's germline CDR1 is MGHRA and CDR2 YSYEKL. The V gene lost 1 base and the J gene lost 7 bases, with 1 base spanning the gap. The CDR3 runs to 11 residues. The sample originates from a study of identical twins. Whole-study results and caveats: Models came in too low on out-of-frame TCR alpha sharing in monozygotic twins. Researchers reported excess low generation probability among twin-shared out-of-frame alpha sequences. The study reached conclusions through statistical analysis that was cross-sectional, not following the same donors.

This same sample was also taken into another study, of yellow fever vaccine responses in identical twins.

The sequenced sample consisted of CD8+ T cells sorted from blood. This receptor was taken from a woman aged 18-29 years in good health. The chain is built from TRBV4-1 and TRBJ1-4; D is unclear. The CDR3: CASSQGEKLFF. CDR3 DNA: TGCGCCAGCAGCCAAGGTGAAAAACTGTTTTTT.